The 19 T cell receptor beta chains reported below all come from one sample, sequenced in a study of CD8 T cells in ankylosing spondylitis. TCRdb reprocessed the 5' RACE reads with MiXCR, giving one entry per CDR3 protein. The table records 250,000 to 400,000 distinct CDR3 sequences, approximately 10% of them present only once. What was sequenced was blood, either unsorted or a sorted T cell fraction (not recorded which). These receptors were collected from a female donor with ankylosing spondylitis or in good health (not recorded which).

This clonotype turned up a few times. The genes are TRBV7-9 and TRBJ2-3, with D perhaps TRBD1 or TRBD2 (5 bases each). V shed 2 bases and J shed 3 bases, with 12 bases lying between them. CDR1 is SEHNR, CDR2 FQNEAQ, per germline (reference sequence). The length of the CDR3 is 15 residues. The CDR3 sequence: CASSLRGFGTDTQYF. The CDR3 nucleotides are TGTGCCAGCAGCTTACGGGGCTTCGGAACAGATACGCAGTATTTT.

This clonotype was observed at least ten times. The chain recombines TRBV20-1 with TRBJ2-5, with TRBD1 identical over 7 bases. The CDR3 has 14 amino acids. V shed 6 bases, J shed 5 bases, and the junction held 12 bases outside the gene matches. Germline CDR1 reads DFQATT; CDR2 reads SNEGSKA (reference sequence). CDR3 sequence (DNA): TGCAGTGCCGTTACAGGGGCGCAGGGGGAGACCCAGTACTTC. Protein: CSAVTGAQGETQYF.

Many counts were recorded for this clonotype. The chain couples TRBV20-1 to TRBJ1-1; possible D gene TRBD1, 6 bases. Deletions cut 7 bases from V and 7 bases from J, with 16 bases between. CDR3 length equals 12 residues. Germline V gene data show CDR1 as DFQATT and CDR2 as SNEGSKA (reference sequence). The CDR3 bases are TGCAGTGGTCAGGGGAAGTCCATTGAAGCTTTCTTT. Translation: CSGQGKSIEAFF.

This clonotype was seen many times. The rearrangement joins TRBV29-1 to TRBJ2-2, with a tentative D call TRBD2 (6 bases). CDR3 length equals 13 residues. Germline CDR1 SQVTM, CDR2 ANQGSEA. V lost 7 bases, J lost 4 bases, and 13 bases lay in between. CDR3 DNA: TGCAGCGGGACCGGGACTTCCACCGGGGAGCTGTTTTTT. Its protein product is CSGTGTSTGELFF.

The chain employs TRBV4-3 and TRBJ1-2; D is possibly TRBD1 (5 bases). Germline assignment: CDR1 LGHNA and CDR2 YSLEER. Trimming stripped 4 bases from V and 7 bases from J, with 13 bases between. This CDR3 has 13 amino acids. This CDR3 reads CASSPRGSAGYTF. CDR3 coding DNA: TGCGCCAGCAGCCCCCGGGGGTCGGCTGGCTACACCTTC.

The sample holds many counts of this clonotype. The rearrangement uses TRBV24-1 and TRBJ2-3; D not certain. The CDR3 is made up of 14 amino acids. The germline CDR1 and CDR2 sequences are KGHDR and SFDVKD. Trimming removed 5 bases from V and 1 base from J, with 9 bases in between. CDR3 sequence: CATSAMIGTDTQYF. The CDR3 DNA reads as TGTGCCACCAGTGCGATGATCGGCACAGATACGCAGTATTTT.

The rearrangement joins TRBV12-3 or TRBV12-4 to TRBJ2-1; D remains unclear. V gave up 5 bases and J gave up 10 bases, with 6 bases separating them. The CDR3 totals 10 residues. Here the CDR3 DNA reads TGTGCCAGCAGTGAGAGAGAGCAGTTCTTC. It encodes CASSEREQFF.

This clonotype has a count of ten or more. The J gene is TRBJ2-7, the V gene TRBV5-1, with D possibly TRBD1 on 6 matching bases. Germline V gene data show CDR1 as SGHRS and CDR2 as YFSETQ. V gave up 6 bases and J gave up 1 base, with 11 bases separating them. This CDR3 has 13 amino acids. The CDR3: CASTLTGSYEQYF. CDR3 in DNA: TGCGCCAGCACCTTAACAGGGTCCTACGAGCAGTACTTC. Full variable domain (outside the CDR3, taken from reference TRBV5-1 and TRBJ2-7): KAGVTQTPRYLIKTRGQQVTLSCSPISGHRSVSWYQQTPGQGLQFLFEYFSETQRNKGNFPGRFSGRQFSNSRSEMNVSTLELGDSALYLCASTLTGSYEQYFGPGTRLTVT.

This clonotype was recorded many times. The chain combines TRBV5-1 with TRBJ2-3; TRBD1 matches 7 bases. The CDR3 is 15 residues long. The trim removed 1 base at V and 1 base at J, leaving 3 bases unmatched. CDR1 is SGHRS and CDR2 is YFSETQ in the germline V gene. CDR3 sequence reads: CASSLWGQRTDTQYF. In DNA form, the CDR3 reads TGCGCCAGCAGCTTGTGGGGACAGCGCACAGATACGCAGTATTTT.

The sample holds many counts of this clonotype. The chain carries TRBV5-6 and TRBJ2-3; 10 nucleotides agree with TRBD2. Germline V gives CDR1 SGHDT, CDR2 YYEEEE. The CDR3 runs 16 residues. The V gene end was trimmed by 0 bases and the J gene end by 5 bases; junction bases not matched to a gene: 6. CDR3 residues: CASSLVLAGRGDTQYF. CDR3 sequence (DNA): TGTGCCAGCAGCTTGGTACTAGCGGGGCGGGGAGATACGCAGTATTTT.

On this clonotype itself: A read error may be the cause here, since a much bigger clone is one base away. The CDR3 loop reads CASSFSGAGYPF. The CDR3 DNA follows: TGCGCCAGCAGCTTTTCAGGGGCTGGCTACCCCTTC. The chain couples TRBV5-1 to TRBJ1-2; D might be TRBD1 (6 bases). The V gene's germline CDR1 is SGHRS and CDR2 YFSETQ. The CDR3 runs to 12 residues.

About this clonotype itself: A read error may produce the germline difference seen at one junction end. This rearrangement joins TRBV5-1 to TRBJ2-1; 9 nucleotides align to TRBD2. The germline V gene encodes CDR1 SGHRS and CDR2 YFSETQ. This CDR3 contains 14 residues. The CDR3 DNA sequence: TGCGTCAGCGGACTAGCGAATTCCTACAATGAGCAGTTCTTC. Encoded protein: CVSGLANSYNEQFF. The variable domain in full, with the rest retrieved from reference TRBV5-1 and TRBJ2-1, is KAGVTQTPRYLIKTRGQQVTLSCSPISGHRSVSWYQQTPGQGLQFLFEYFSETQRNKGNFPGRFSGRQFSNSRSEMNVSTLELGDSALYLCVSGLANSYNEQFFGPGTRLTVL.

This clonotype was picked up many times. This chain links TRBV11-3 with TRBJ2-1; TRBD1 or TRBD2 may be the D gene (6 bases each). Trimming removed 1 base at V and 1 base at J, with 8 bases between. Looked up from germline, CDR1 is SGHNT and CDR2 is YENEEA. The CDR3 covers 15 residues. CDR3 loop: CASSLAGASYNEQFF. The DNA of the CDR3 is TGTGCCAGCAGCTTAGCGGGGGCGTCCTACAATGAGCAGTTCTTC.

V usage is TRBV7-9 and J usage is TRBJ2-2; 11 nucleotides line up with TRBD2. V shed 5 bases and J 5 bases; nucleotides not matched to a gene: 7. CDR3 length: 16 residues. Germline V gene data show CDR1 as SEHNR and CDR2 as FQNEAQ (reference sequence). CDR3 amino acids: CASSPLAGDYTGELFF. The CDR3 DNA is TGTGCCAGCAGCCCACTAGCGGGAGATTATACCGGGGAGCTGTTTTTT.

This clonotype was detected ten times or more. The chain is built from TRBV20-1 and TRBJ2-3; D remains unclear. Trimming stripped 3 bases from V and 10 bases from J, with 8 bases between. CDR1 is DFQATT and CDR2 is SNEGSKA in the germline V gene (reference sequence). This CDR3 spans 10 amino acids. In DNA form, the CDR3 reads TGCAGTGCTAGTTTAGGCGCGCAGTATTTT. Translated, it gives CSASLGAQYF.

About this clonotype itself: An end of the junction does not agree with germline; a read error may underlie this. The chain couples TRBV20-1 to TRBJ2-3; TRBD2 matches 13 bases. Germline CDR1 and CDR2: DFQATT and SNEGSKA (reference sequence). CDR3 length equals 17 residues. CDR3 sequence: CCAPRTSGRQFTDTQYF. The CDR3 DNA sequence: TGCTGTGCTCCCCGGACTAGCGGGAGACAATTCACAGATACGCAGTATTTT.

This clonotype was counted ten times or more. This chain links TRBV10-3 with TRBJ2-1; TRBD2 is a possible D gene (6 bases). Deletions cut 5 bases from V and 6 bases from J, with 17 bases between. CDR1 is ENHRY and CDR2 is SYGVKD in the germline V gene. CDR3 length equals 15 residues. This CDR3 is CAISSEGGGFNEQFF. CDR3 bases: TGTGCCATCAGTTCCGAGGGAGGCGGGTTCAATGAGCAGTTCTTC.

The chain is built from TRBV6-2 or TRBV6-3 and TRBJ2-7; 10 bases fit TRBD1. Germline lookup yields CDR1 MNHEY and CDR2 SVGEGT. The junction had 2 bases not matched to a gene; V was cut back by 6 bases and J by 3 bases. This CDR3 has 13 amino acids. The CDR3 spells CASRRDRGYEQYF. CDR3 DNA sequence: TGTGCCAGCAGACGGGACAGGGGCTACGAGCAGTACTTC.

Many counts were recorded for this clonotype. The chain is built from TRBV4-2 and TRBJ2-1, with TRBD2 matching 8 bases. V was clipped by 1 base and J by 5 bases; unmatched bases: 13. The CDR3 has 18 residues. Germline V CDR1 and CDR2: LGHNA, YNFKEQ. CDR3 nucleotide sequence: TGTGCCAGCAGCCAAGGGTGGGGCGGGAGCGGGGGAAACAATGAGCAGTTCTTC. Amino acid sequence: CASSQGWGGSGGNNEQFF.